A single sample is the source of the 11 T cell receptor beta chains below, sequenced in a study of metastatic and nonmetastatic thyroid tumors. Among the patients, none had received any treatment before thyroid surgery. Using MiXCR, TCRdb re-called clones from the PCR reads. The sample yields 30,000 or so clones, approximately 7% seen once. Sequenced input: blood. Source of these receptors: a female donor with papillary thyroid cancer or a benign thyroid nodule (not recorded which). Some clones in this sample may be carry-over from other donors' samples.

This clone was recorded at least ten times. This rearrangement joins TRBV11-2 to TRBJ1-1; tentative D call: TRBD1 (5 bases). Trimming removed 8 bases at V and 1 base at J, with 23 bases between. The CDR3 totals 17 residues. In germline, CDR1 is SGHAT, CDR2 FQNNGV. The CDR3 sequence: CASRGRWGLQGNTEAFF. DNA of the CDR3: TGTGCCAGCCGGGGAAGATGGGGGTTGCAGGGGAACACTGAAGCTTTCTTT.

This clone was found many times. The chain joins TRBV20-1 to TRBJ2-7; 7 bases agree with TRBD1. J lost 5 bases, V lost 6 bases, and 10 bases had no gene match. The CDR3 is made up of 13 amino acids. Germline V gives CDR1 DFQATT, CDR2 SNEGSKA (reference sequence). The DNA of the CDR3 is TGCAGTGCGGGACAGCAACCCTACAACGAGCAGTACTTC. Its protein is CSAGQQPYNEQYF.

This clone was seen ten or more times. The V and J genes are TRBV28 and TRBJ2-5; TRBD2 aligns across 8 bases. Trimming removed 1 base from V and 2 bases from J; junction bases left unmatched: 6. The CDR3 has 16 amino acids. Looked up from germline, CDR1 is MDHEN and CDR2 is SYDVKM. The CDR3 reads CASSLFPGGGQETQYF. The DNA for the CDR3 is TGTGCCAGCAGTTTATTTCCGGGGGGGGGGCAAGAGACCCAGTACTTC.

This clone was seen repeatedly, ten times or more. The gene calls are TRBV12-3 or TRBV12-4 and TRBJ1-5, with 9 bases lining up with TRBD1. V was clipped by 8 bases and J by 4 bases; unmatched bases: 6. CDR3 length equals 14 residues. CDR3 nucleotide sequence: TGTGCCAGCGGGGGACAGGGCGGGAATCAGCCCCAGCATTTT. Its translation: CASGGQGGNQPQHF.

At least ten counts were recorded for this clone. The V and J genes are TRBV20-1 and TRBJ2-7; 8 bases are a match to TRBD2. The V gene end was trimmed by 0 bases and the J gene end by 7 bases; junction bases not matched to a gene: 14. This CDR3 is 16 amino acids long. Germline loops: CDR1 DFQATT, CDR2 SNEGSKA (reference sequence). The CDR3 DNA sequence: TGCAGTGCTAGAGATCCGGCAGCGGGGGCCGGGCGAGAGCAGTACTTC. The encoded protein is CSARDPAAGAGREQYF.

This clone has ten or more counts. The gene calls are TRBV9 and TRBJ2-1; TRBD2 matches 11 bases. V dropped 0 bases and J dropped 5; count of bases not matched to a gene: 7. The CDR3 spans 17 residues. The germline V gene encodes CDR1 SGDLS and CDR2 YYNGEE. The CDR3 loop is CASSVDISGRANNEQFF. For the CDR3, the DNA is TGTGCCAGCAGCGTAGACATTAGCGGGAGGGCCAACAATGAGCAGTTCTTC. The full variable domain, with the rest looked up from reference TRBV9 and TRBJ2-1, is DSGVTQTPKHLITATGQRVTLRCSPRSGDLSVYWYQQSLDQGLQFLIQYYNGEERAKGNILERFSAQQFPDLHSELNLSSLELGDSALYFCASSVDISGRANNEQFFGPGTRLTVL.

The sample holds many counts of this clone. The rearrangement uses TRBV6-4 and TRBJ2-1, with 12 bases lining up with TRBD2. Germline V gives CDR1 MRHNA, CDR2 SNTAGT. This CDR3 has 13 amino acids. V was pared by 6 bases and J by 14 bases, with 8 bases of the junction left unmatched. In DNA form, the CDR3 reads TGTGCCAGCAGCCCCGGGACTAGCGGGTTCGAGTTCTTC. This encodes CASSPGTSGFEFF.

In this sample, this clone turned up many times. Given a much more abundant clone one base away, this may be a read error. The sample carries other DNA sequences with the same CDR3. The chain has TRBV28 and TRBJ2-6; a weak D match, TRBD1 (5 bases). Looked up from germline, CDR1 is MDHEN and CDR2 is SYDVKM. This CDR3 contains 16 residues. In nucleotides, the CDR3 is TGTGCCAGCACCTATCGGTTAGGCTCTGGGGCCAACGTCCTGACCTTC. It is translated as CASTYRLGSGANVLTF.

This clone has at least ten counts. The chain recombines TRBV28 with TRBJ1-1; D gene uncertain. V was cut by 7 bases and J by 1 base, with 31 bases left in between. Germline V gene lookup returns CDR1 MDHEN and CDR2 SYDVKM. The CDR3 consists of 20 residues. CDR3 region: CASILSGWRLRPDGNTEAFF. DNA of the CDR3: TGTGCCAGCATTCTTAGCGGGTGGCGGCTCCGTCCCGACGGGAACACTGAAGCTTTCTTT. Variable domain in full (rest from reference TRBV28 and TRBJ1-1): DVKVTQSSRYLVKRTGEKVFLECVQDMDHENMFWYRQDPGLGLRLIYFSYDVKMKEKGDIPEGYSVSREKKERFSLILESASTNQTSMYLCASILSGWRLRPDGNTEAFFGQGTRLTVV.

This clone was seen many times. This sequence joins TRBV11-1 and TRBJ2-1; 8 bases line up with TRBD2. The CDR3 extends over 18 amino acids. V dropped 4 bases and J dropped 8; count of bases not matched to a gene: 19. The germline V gene encodes CDR1 SGHAT and CDR2 FQDESV (reference sequence). CDR3 protein: CASSSRYQTGTRADEQFF. In DNA form, the CDR3 reads TGTGCCAGCAGCTCGCGATATCAGACCGGGACTAGAGCCGATGAGCAGTTCTTC.

This chain uses TRBV28 with TRBJ1-5; D is undetermined. Germline CDR1 is MDHEN and CDR2 is SYDVKM. This CDR3 contains 18 residues. V was trimmed by 3 bases and J by 1 base, leaving 19 bases between them. CDR3 nucleotides: TGTGCCAGCAGTTTCCTCGCGAGGGCCCGGAGGAGCAATCAGCCCCAGCATTTT. Amino acid sequence: CASSFLARARRSNQPQHF. Combining the CDR3 with reference TRBV28 and TRBJ1-5 gives the whole variable domain DVKVTQSSRYLVKRTGEKVFLECVQDMDHENMFWYRQDPGLGLRLIYFSYDVKMKEKGDIPEGYSVSREKKERFSLILESASTNQTSMYLCASSFLARARRSNQPQHFGDGTRLSIL.